The 22 T cell receptor beta chains listed next were all sequenced from one sample in a study of CD8 T cells in ankylosing spondylitis. Points from the study as a whole: The study identified a TCR beta motif of under ten highly homologous variants that appeared characteristic of ankylosing spondylitis blood.

Their antigens remain unidentified. TCRdb itself ran the 5' RACE reads through MiXCR, one entry per CDR3 protein. The data show some 450,000 distinct CDR3 sequences, under 20% seen once. Sequencing input: blood, either unsorted or a sorted T cell fraction (not recorded which). These TCRs come from a male donor with ankylosing spondylitis.

The chain joins TRBV6-5 to TRBJ1-5; 7 bases fit TRBD1. V lost 0 bases and J lost 1; bases outside the gene matches: 6. CDR3 length: 17 amino acids. The germline V gene encodes CDR1 MNHEY and CDR2 SVGAGI. The CDR3 loop reads CASSYSSRQGSNQPQHF. The CDR3, as DNA: TGTGCCAGCAGTTACTCGAGTAGACAGGGAAGCAATCAGCCCCAGCATTTT.

This clonotype has a handful of counts. This chain's CDR3 is CASNSGQIKRSFTDTQYF. CDR3 sequence (DNA): TGTGCCAGCAATTCGGGACAGATTAAACGAAGCTTCACAGATACGCAGTATTTT. This rearrangement joins TRBV28 to TRBJ2-3, with TRBD1 matching over 7 bases. J was trimmed by 2 bases and V by 7 bases; bases with no gene match: 18. This CDR3 region has 18 residues. From germline, CDR1 is MDHEN and CDR2 SYDVKM.

V usage is TRBV20-1 and J usage is TRBJ1-4; 9 bases are a match to TRBD1. The length of the CDR3 is 14 residues. Germline trimming cut 3 bases from V and 7 bases from J; bases unmatched to any gene: 6. Germline CDR1 is DFQATT and CDR2 is SNEGSKA (reference sequence). The CDR3 here is CSASPGQGSEKLFF. The CDR3 DNA reads as TGCAGTGCTAGCCCCGGACAGGGGAGTGAAAAACTGTTTTTT.

There are a few counts of this clonotype. The genes are TRBV12-3 or TRBV12-4 and TRBJ2-7, with D possibly TRBD1 on 5 matching bases. Trimming stripped 4 bases from V and 3 bases from J, with 13 bases between. The CDR3 is made up of 14 amino acids. For the CDR3, the DNA is TGTGCCAGCAGTTACACAGGATACTACTACGAGCAGTACTTC. Residues: CASSYTGYYYEQYF.

The genes are TRBV29-1 and TRBJ1-2; TRBD1 matches 8 bases. Germline assignment: CDR1 SQVTM and CDR2 ANQGSEA. The V gene end was trimmed by 2 bases and the J gene end by 8 bases; junction bases not matched to a gene: 7. This CDR3 contains 13 residues. CDR3 residues: CSVERQGSGGYTF. Here the CDR3 DNA reads TGCAGCGTTGAAAGACAGGGGAGTGGAGGCTACACCTTC.

This clonotype showed up just a few times. The chain couples TRBV4-1 to TRBJ2-7; D gene ambiguous. V was clipped by 1 base and J by 0 bases, with 10 bases between them. Germline lookup yields CDR1 MGHRA and CDR2 YSYEKL. The CDR3 runs to 15 residues. CDR3 protein: CASSQGQESSYEQYF. The CDR3 DNA reads TGCGCCAGCAGCCAAGGTCAGGAGAGCTCCTACGAGCAGTACTTC.

In its sample, this clonotype was seen a few times. This chain uses TRBV7-4 with TRBJ1-3; no reliable D call. Germline V gene lookup returns CDR1 SGHVT and CDR2 SQSDAQ. Trimming removed 1 base at V and 0 bases at J, with 10 bases between. The CDR3 spans 16 residues. The CDR3, as DNA: TGTGCCAGCAGCTTAGGGACGGAGAACTCTGGAAACACCATATATTTT. Amino acid sequence: CASSLGTENSGNTIYF.

This clonotype was seen many times. This chain connects TRBV5-1 to TRBJ2-1; 8 bases fit TRBD1. J gave up 4 bases and V 0 bases, and 3 bases lay outside the gene matches. CDR1 and CDR2 (germline): SGHRS, YFSETQ. The CDR3 runs 15 residues. The CDR3 region has the DNA TGCGCCAGCAGCTTGGGGACAGGGTATTACAATGAGCAGTTCTTC. This codes for CASSLGTGYYNEQFF. Full variable domain (outside the CDR3, taken from reference TRBV5-1 and TRBJ2-1): KAGVTQTPRYLIKTRGQQVTLSCSPISGHRSVSWYQQTPGQGLQFLFEYFSETQRNKGNFPGRFSGRQFSNSRSEMNVSTLELGDSALYLCASSLGTGYYNEQFFGPGTRLTVL.

This rearrangement joins TRBV5-6 to TRBJ1-1, with D perhaps matching TRBD1 (5 bases). The CDR3 loop spans 16 amino acids. V gave up 1 base and J gave up 5 bases, with 18 bases separating them. From germline, CDR1 is SGHDT and CDR2 YYEEEE. This CDR3 reads CASSLRARGPRTEAFF. CDR3 DNA: TGTGCCAGCAGCTTGAGGGCTCGGGGCCCGAGAACTGAAGCTTTCTTT.

This clonotype was seen ten or more times. J is TRBJ2-3 and V is TRBV4-3, with D perhaps matching TRBD1 or TRBD2 (7 bases each). CDR1 is LGHNA, CDR2 YSLEER, per germline. This CDR3 spans 15 amino acids. V gave up 0 bases and J gave up 5 bases, with 12 bases separating them. The CDR3 sequence: CASSQDRRGGDTQYF. For the CDR3, the DNA is TGCGCCAGCAGCCAAGATCGCAGGGGGGGAGATACGCAGTATTTT.

The CDR3 nucleotides are TGCGCCAGCAGCTTTTTGGGGGGCCGGAGCACAGATACGCAGTATTTT. Translating gives CASSFLGGRSTDTQYF. The chain is built from TRBV5-1 and TRBJ2-3, with D tentatively TRBD1 or TRBD2 (6 bases each). CDR3 length equals 16 residues. Germline loops: CDR1 SGHRS, CDR2 YFSETQ. Trimming took off 2 bases at V and 0 bases at J, with 13 bases between the two ends.

This chain uses TRBV12-3 or TRBV12-4 with TRBJ1-1; 8 bases line up with TRBD1. V lost 6 bases to trimming and J lost 1 base; unmatched junction nucleotides: 4. The CDR3 sequence is 14 residues long. Here the CDR3 DNA reads TGTGCCAGCAGACGGACAGGGCAGAACACTGAAGCTTTCTTT. Translating it yields CASRRTGQNTEAFF.

This clonotype showed up just a few times. The CDR3 region is CASSLASTGIVPYEQYF. CDR3 DNA sequence: TGTGCCAGCAGCTTAGCTTCGACAGGGATAGTCCCCTACGAGCAGTACTTC. V gene TRBV7-9 combines with J gene TRBJ2-7; TRBD1 matches at 7 bases. The CDR3 sequence is 17 residues long. The germline V gene has CDR1 SEHNR and CDR2 FQNEAQ (reference sequence). J lost 2 bases, V lost 0 bases, and 10 bases had no gene match.

The sample holds a few counts of this clonotype. The rearrangement links TRBV29-1 to TRBJ2-2, with TRBD1 matching over 7 bases. V gave up 6 bases and J gave up 2 bases; unmatched junction bases: 9. Germline V CDR1 and CDR2: SQVTM, ANQGSEA. This CDR3 is 15 amino acids long. CDR3 sequence: CSVPRQGVNTGELFF. CDR3 nucleotides: TGCAGCGTCCCTCGTCAGGGGGTAAACACCGGGGAGCTGTTTTTT.

The rearrangement joins TRBV5-1 to TRBJ1-2; 8 nucleotides agree with TRBD1. The CDR3 consists of 14 residues. Germline trimming cut 4 bases from V and 4 bases from J; bases unmatched to any gene: 6. The germline V gene has CDR1 SGHRS and CDR2 YFSETQ. The CDR3 bases are TGCGCCAGCAGCCCAGGGGGCGTCGGCTATGGCTACACCTTC. Its protein product is CASSPGGVGYGYTF.

This clonotype was picked up one time. The V and J genes are TRBV6-2 or TRBV6-3 and TRBJ2-7; perhaps TRBD1 as D (7 bases). The V end lost 6 bases, the J end lost 6 bases, and 24 bases lay between the germline ends. The CDR3 is made up of 16 amino acids. From germline, CDR1 is MNHEY and CDR2 SVGEGT. Here the CDR3 DNA reads TGTGCCAGCAGCCACCGGGAGAGGGGGCGATTTGCCGAGCAGTACTTC. Translating it yields CASSHRERGRFAEQYF.

The J gene is TRBJ2-3, the V gene TRBV28; 10 bases map to TRBD2. The CDR3 has 15 residues. Germline CDR1 MDHEN, CDR2 SYDVKM. With V trimmed by 7 bases and J by 5 bases, 9 bases remained unmatched. CDR3 residues: CASTPSGRALDTQYF. CDR3 nucleotides: TGTGCCAGCACCCCCAGCGGGAGGGCCCTAGATACGCAGTATTTT.

This clonotype has ten or more counts. The CDR3 reads CSVPPGQGAYGYTF. The CDR3 DNA reads as TGCAGCGTTCCTCCTGGGCAGGGGGCTTATGGCTACACCTTC. The genes are TRBV29-1 and TRBJ1-2; 8 nucleotides match TRBD1. The ends lost 5 bases at V and 5 bases at J; junction bases unmatched: 10. Looked up from germline, CDR1 is SQVTM and CDR2 is ANQGSEA. CDR3 length: 14 residues. Full variable domain (outside the CDR3, taken from reference TRBV29-1 and TRBJ1-2): SAVISQKPSRDICQRGTSLTIQCQVDSQVTMMFWYRQQPGQSLTLIATANQGSEATYESGFVIDKFPISRPNLTFSTLTVSNMSPEDSSIYLCSVPPGQGAYGYTFGSGTRLTVV.

The chain recombines TRBV2 with TRBJ2-7; TRBD1 might be the D (5 bases). Trimming stripped 4 bases from V and 5 bases from J, with 12 bases between. This CDR3 has 13 residues. Germline CDR1 reads SNHLY; CDR2 reads FYNNEI. In nucleotides, the CDR3 is TGTGCCAGCAGTGCCCAGGGTCCCCACGAGCAGTACTTC. It codes for CASSAQGPHEQYF.

The V and J genes are TRBV27 and TRBJ2-6; D is unresolved. Germline CDR1 is MNHEY and CDR2 is SMNVEV (reference sequence). The CDR3 is made up of 14 amino acids. Deletions cut 5 bases from V and 2 bases from J, with 7 bases between. Written as DNA, the CDR3 is TGTGCCAGCAGTCCGCAACCTGGGGCCAACGTCCTGACTTTC. Amino acid sequence: CASSPQPGANVLTF.

This clonotype was seen a handful of times. In DNA, the CDR3 is TGTGCCAGCAGCCTAGCGGGAGCGGTCACCGGGGAGCTGTTTTTT. It codes for CASSLAGAVTGELFF. The chain carries TRBV12-3 or TRBV12-4 and TRBJ2-2, with 10 bases lining up with TRBD2. The CDR3 length is 15 residues. Trimming cost V 6 bases and J 4 bases; bases outside gene matches: 5.

This clonotype was seen more than once but under ten times. The J gene is TRBJ2-1, the V gene TRBV2; 11 nucleotides align to TRBD2. The CDR3 has 14 residues. Trimming removed 6 bases from V and 7 bases from J; junction bases left unmatched: 5. CDR1 is SNHLY and CDR2 is FYNNEI in the germline V gene. In DNA form, the CDR3 reads TGTGCCAGCAGGGGGGGACTAGCGGTAAATGAGCAGTTCTTC. Translated: CASRGGLAVNEQFF.